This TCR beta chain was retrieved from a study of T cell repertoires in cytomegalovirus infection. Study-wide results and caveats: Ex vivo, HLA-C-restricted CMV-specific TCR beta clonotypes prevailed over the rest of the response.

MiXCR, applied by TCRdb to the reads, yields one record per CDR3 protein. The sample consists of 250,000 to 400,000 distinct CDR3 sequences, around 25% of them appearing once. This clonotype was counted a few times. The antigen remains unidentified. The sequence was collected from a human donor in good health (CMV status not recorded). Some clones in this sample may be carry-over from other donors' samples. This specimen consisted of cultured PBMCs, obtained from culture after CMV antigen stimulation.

The CDR3 nucleotides are TGTGCCAGCAGGCCCTCGAGCAATCAGCCCCAGCATTTT. It is translated as CASRPSSNQPQHF. The chain is built from TRBV6-2 or TRBV6-3 and TRBJ1-5; D gene unclear. The CDR3 loop spans 13 amino acids. CDR1 MNHEY and CDR2 SVGEGT come from the germline V gene. Trimming removed 6 bases at V and 1 base at J, with 7 bases between.